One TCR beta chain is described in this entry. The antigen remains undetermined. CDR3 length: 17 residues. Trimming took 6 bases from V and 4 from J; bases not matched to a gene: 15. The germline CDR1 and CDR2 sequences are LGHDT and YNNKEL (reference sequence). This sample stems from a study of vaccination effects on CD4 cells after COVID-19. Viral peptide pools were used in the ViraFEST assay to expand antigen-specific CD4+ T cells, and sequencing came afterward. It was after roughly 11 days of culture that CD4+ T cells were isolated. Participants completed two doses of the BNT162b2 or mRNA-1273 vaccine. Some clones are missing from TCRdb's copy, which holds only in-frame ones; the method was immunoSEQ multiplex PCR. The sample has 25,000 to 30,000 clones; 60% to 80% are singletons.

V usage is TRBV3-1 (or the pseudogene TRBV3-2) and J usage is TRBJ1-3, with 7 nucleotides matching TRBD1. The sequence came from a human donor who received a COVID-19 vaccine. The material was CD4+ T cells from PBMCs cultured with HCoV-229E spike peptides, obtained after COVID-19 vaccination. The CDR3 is CASSPSTGASRGNTIYF. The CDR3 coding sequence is TGTGCCAGCAGTCCATCTACAGGGGCCTCACGAGGAAACACCATATATTTT.